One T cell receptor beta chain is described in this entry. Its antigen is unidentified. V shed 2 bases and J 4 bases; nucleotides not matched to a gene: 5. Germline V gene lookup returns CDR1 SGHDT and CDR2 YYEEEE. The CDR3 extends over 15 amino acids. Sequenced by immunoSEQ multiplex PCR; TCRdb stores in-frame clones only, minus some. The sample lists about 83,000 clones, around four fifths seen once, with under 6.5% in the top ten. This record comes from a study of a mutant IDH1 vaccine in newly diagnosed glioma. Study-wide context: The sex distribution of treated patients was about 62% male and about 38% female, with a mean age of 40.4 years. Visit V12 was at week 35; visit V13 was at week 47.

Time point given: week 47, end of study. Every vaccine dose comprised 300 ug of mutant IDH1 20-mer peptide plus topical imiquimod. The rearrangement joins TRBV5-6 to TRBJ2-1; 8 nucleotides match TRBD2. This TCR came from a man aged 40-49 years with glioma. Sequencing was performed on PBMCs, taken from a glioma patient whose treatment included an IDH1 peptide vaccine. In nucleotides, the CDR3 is TGTGCCAGCAGCTTCCTAGCGGGTGATTACAATGAGCAGTTCTTC. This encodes CASSFLAGDYNEQFF.